This T cell receptor beta chain was sequenced during a study of blood T cell repertoires in COVID-19. Study context: PBMCs, B-cell-depleted T cells, or T cells were the source of the cDNA or gDNA that made up the material.

This clone has only a few counts. Other DNA sequences in this specimen translate into the identical CDR3. This CDR3 has 14 residues. V trimming: 3 bases; J trimming: 3 bases; junction bases outside the gene matches: 3. Germline V gene sequence: CDR1 MNHEY, CDR2 SVGEGT. TCRdb's copy holds only in-frame clones and misses some; the assay was immunoSEQ multiplex PCR. The sample lists 650,000 to 800,000 clones, more than 80% occurring once. This TCR came from a woman aged 18-29 years with acute or convalescent COVID-19. The chain links TRBV6-2 or TRBV6-3 to TRBJ2-7; 9 nucleotides line up with TRBD2. The sequenced sample consisted of peripheral blood. CDR3: CASSYDSGGYEQYF. CDR3 sequence (DNA): TGTGCCAGCAGTTATGATAGCGGGGGCTACGAGCAGTACTTC.